The clone carrying this T cell receptor (beta chain) was found once. No antigen is known for it. These data come from a study of cytomegalovirus exposure and HLA in healthy donors. In the PCR, 60 Vbeta and 13 Jbeta primers were used. Assay used: immunoSEQ multiplex PCR; TCRdb lists only in-frame clones, some missing. This table has approximately 220,000 clones, over 60% appearing once. Notes on the study in general: Most CMV-associated TCR beta chains appeared HLA-restricted in a later analysis. Sequencing likely produced, as an artifact, a cluster of highly shared sequence variants.

The J segment lost 8 bases and the V segment lost 1 base, leaving 6 bases of the junction unmatched. The CDR3 sequence is 15 residues long. The germline V gene encodes CDR1 KGHSH and CDR2 LQKENI. This TCR came from a young man in good health and CMV-seronegative. The chain links TRBV18 to TRBJ1-4; TRBD1 matches at 8 bases. The sequencing input was PBMCs. In DNA, the CDR3 is TGTGCCAGCTCACCACGACAGGGGAATCGGGAAAAACTGTTTTTT. Translating it yields CASSPRQGNREKLFF.